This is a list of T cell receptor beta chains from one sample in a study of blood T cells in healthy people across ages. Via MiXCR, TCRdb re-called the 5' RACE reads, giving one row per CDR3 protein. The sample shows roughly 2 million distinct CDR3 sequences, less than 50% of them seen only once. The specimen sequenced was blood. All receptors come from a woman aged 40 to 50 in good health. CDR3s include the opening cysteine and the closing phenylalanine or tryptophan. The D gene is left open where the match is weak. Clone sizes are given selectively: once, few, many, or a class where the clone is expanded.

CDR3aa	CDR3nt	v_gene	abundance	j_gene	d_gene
CASSFGARSGANVLTF	TGTGCCAGCAGTTTCGGCGCCCGCTCTGGGGCCAACGTCCTGACTTTC	TRBV27	few	TRBJ2-6	NA
CASSWGPGAYEQYF	TGTGCCAGCAGTTGGGGGCCAGGGGCCTACGAGCAGTACTTC	TRBV27	NA	TRBJ2-7	NA
CASSYEGSDEQYF	TGTGCCAGCAGTTACGAGGGATCCGACGAGCAGTACTTC	TRBV6-6	NA	TRBJ2-7	NA
CASSFKGRGYTF	TGTGCCAGCAGTTTTAAGGGGAGAGGCTACACCTTC	TRBV27	NA	TRBJ1-2	NA
CASSQGTAPEQYF	TGTGCCAGCAGCCAGGGGACAGCCCCAGAGCAGTACTTC	TRBV3-1	few	TRBJ2-7	TRBD1
CSALAQGDYGYTF	TGCAGTGCTTTGGCACAGGGTGACTATGGCTACACCTTC	TRBV20-1	few	TRBJ1-2	NA
CASSSGTGDNYGYTF	TGTGCCAGCAGCTCCGGGACAGGGGACAACTATGGCTACACCTTC	TRBV7-9	NA	TRBJ1-2	TRBD1
CAIKAVAEETQYF	TGTGCCATCAAGGCAGTAGCTGAGGAGACCCAGTACTTC	TRBV10-3	NA	TRBJ2-5	NA
CASRSEDRRNSPLHF	TGCGCCAGCAGATCCGAGGACAGGAGGAATTCACCCCTCCACTTT	TRBV5-1	NA	TRBJ1-6	TRBD1
CSVVGSAGGVDTQYF	TGCAGCGTTGTTGGTTCGGCGGGGGGGGTAGATACGCAGTATTTT	TRBV29-1	once	TRBJ2-3	TRBD2
CASSYQGIGEQFF	TGTGCCAGCAGTTACCAGGGAATCGGCGAGCAGTTCTTC	TRBV6-2/TRBV6-3	few	TRBJ2-1	NA
CASSLGRAGGHNEQFF	TGTGCCAGCAGCTTAGGACGAGCGGGGGGGCACAATGAGCAGTTCTTC	TRBV7-9	few	TRBJ2-1	TRBD2
CASSVRNNQPQHF	TGTGCCAGCAGTGTTCGGAACAATCAGCCCCAGCATTTT	TRBV12-3/TRBV12-4	NA	TRBJ1-5	NA
CSANRRDEQFF	TGCAGTGCTAACCGCCGGGATGAGCAGTTCTTC	TRBV20-1	few	TRBJ2-1	NA
CASIRDRGPDTQFF	TGTGCCAGCATCCGGGACAGGGGCCCCGATACGCAGTTCTTC	TRBV2	few	TRBJ2-1	TRBD1
CASSYRDRAPNYGYTF	TGTGCCAGCAGTTACCGCGACAGAGCCCCTAACTATGGCTACACCTTC	TRBV6-6	NA	TRBJ1-2	NA
CASSHVGGAGDNEQFF	TGCGCCAGCAGTCATGTCGGGGGGGCGGGGGACAATGAGCAGTTCTTC	TRBV4-1	NA	TRBJ2-1	TRBD2